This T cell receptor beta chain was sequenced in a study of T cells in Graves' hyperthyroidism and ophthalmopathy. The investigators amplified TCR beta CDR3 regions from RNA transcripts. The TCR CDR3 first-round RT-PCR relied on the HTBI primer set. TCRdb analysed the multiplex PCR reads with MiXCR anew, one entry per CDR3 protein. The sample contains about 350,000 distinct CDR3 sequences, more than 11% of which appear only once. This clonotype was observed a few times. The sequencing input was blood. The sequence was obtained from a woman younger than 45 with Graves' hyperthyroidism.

The CDR3: CASSRDTNEQFF. CDR3 coding DNA: TGTGCCAGCTCTAGGGATACCAATGAGCAGTTCTTC. The chain combines TRBV10-3 with TRBJ2-1; D remains unclear. This CDR3 comprises 12 residues. The V end lost 10 bases, the J end lost 6 bases, and 13 bases lay between the germline ends. Germline CDR1 reads ENHRY; CDR2 reads SYGVKD.